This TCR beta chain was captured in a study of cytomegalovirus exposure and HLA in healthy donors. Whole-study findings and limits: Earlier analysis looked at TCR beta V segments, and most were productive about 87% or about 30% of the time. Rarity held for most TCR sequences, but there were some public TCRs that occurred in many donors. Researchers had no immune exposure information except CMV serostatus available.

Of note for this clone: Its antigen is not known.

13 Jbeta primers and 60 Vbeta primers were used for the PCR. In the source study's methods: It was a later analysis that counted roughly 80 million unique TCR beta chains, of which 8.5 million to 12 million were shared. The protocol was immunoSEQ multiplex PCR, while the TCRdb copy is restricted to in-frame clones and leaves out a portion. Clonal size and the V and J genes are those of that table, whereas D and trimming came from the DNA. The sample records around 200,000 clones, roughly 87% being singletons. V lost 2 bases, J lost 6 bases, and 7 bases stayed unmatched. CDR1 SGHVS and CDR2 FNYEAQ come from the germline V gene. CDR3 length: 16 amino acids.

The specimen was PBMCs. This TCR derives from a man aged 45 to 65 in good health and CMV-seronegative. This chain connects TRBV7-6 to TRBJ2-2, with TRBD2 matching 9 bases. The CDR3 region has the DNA TGTGCCAGCAGCTTACTTAGCGGGAGTTATGCCGGGGAGCTGTTTTTT. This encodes CASSLLSGSYAGELFF.